This passage covers 21 T cell receptor beta chains from one sample sequenced in a study of blood T cell repertoires in COVID-19. The protocol was immunoSEQ multiplex PCR, while the TCRdb copy is restricted to in-frame clones and leaves out a portion. The top ten clones hold around 1.4% of a sample with around 140,000 clones, over 80% of them seen once. Sequences were obtained from peripheral blood. Receptors originate from a human donor in a cohort sampled during active COVID-19.

The V call is TRBV19, the J call TRBJ1-5; 7 bases fit TRBD1. The length of the CDR3 is 16 residues. Unmatched junction bases numbered 5, after V lost 1 base and J lost 2 bases. CDR1 is LNHDA and CDR2 is SQIVND in the germline V gene (reference sequence). The CDR3 protein is CASSIGGGLGNQPQHF. The CDR3 region has the DNA TGTGCCAGTAGTATAGGAGGGGGCTTGGGCAATCAGCCCCAGCATTTT.

V and J are TRBV6-1 and TRBJ2-1; D is unresolved. V lost 2 bases and J lost 3, with 5 bases in between. Germline assignment: CDR1 MNHNS and CDR2 SASEGT. There are 13 residues in the CDR3. The chain's CDR3 is CASSELFYNEQFF. The CDR3 region has the DNA TGTGCCAGCAGTGAACTGTTCTACAATGAGCAGTTCTTC.

The V gene is TRBV27, the J gene TRBJ2-7; 13 bases map to TRBD2. The CDR3 runs 14 residues. Trimming cost V 9 bases and J 4 bases; bases outside gene matches: 6. The germline V gene encodes CDR1 MNHEY and CDR2 SMNVEV (reference sequence). CDR3: CASSGTSGKYEQYF. The CDR3 coding sequence is TGTGCCAGTTCCGGGACTAGCGGGAAATACGAGCAGTACTTC.

The chain employs TRBV7-6 and TRBJ1-1; 8 bases fit TRBD1. Germline lookup yields CDR1 SGHVS and CDR2 FNYEAQ. The junction had 9 bases not matched to a gene; V was cut back by 5 bases and J by 4 bases. The CDR3 extends over 15 amino acids. Written as DNA, the CDR3 is TGTGCCAGCAGCGTACAACAGGGGGTGCGCACTGAAGCTTTCTTT. The encoded protein is CASSVQQGVRTEAFF.

This chain connects TRBV6-5 to TRBJ2-7, with D unclear. The germline gives CDR1 MNHEY, CDR2 SVGAGI. This CDR3 contains 15 residues. The V and J ends lost 0 bases and 0 bases respectively, with 9 bases between them. The DNA of the CDR3 is TGTGCCAGCAGTTACTCGAGAGCCCTCTCCTACGAGCAGTACTTC. Amino acid sequence: CASSYSRALSYEQYF.

The chain is built from TRBV30 and TRBJ1-2, with D possibly being TRBD1 (5 bases). The germline CDR1 and CDR2 sequences are GTSNPN and SVGIG (reference sequence). V was cut by 4 bases and J by 8 bases, with 17 bases left in between. This CDR3 is built from 13 residues. This CDR3 reads CAWIPGLYKGYTF. CDR3 sequence (DNA): TGTGCCTGGATCCCAGGGTTATACAAAGGCTACACCTTC.

CDR3 coding DNA: TGTGCCTGGGCGGCGGAGGGTTTCGGAACGCAGTATTTT. Its protein product is CAWAAEGFGTQYF. The gene calls are TRBV30 and TRBJ2-3, with D perhaps TRBD2 (6 bases). Germline V CDR1 and CDR2: GTSNPN, SVGIG (reference sequence). The CDR3 has 13 amino acids. V gave up 5 bases and J gave up 9 bases, with 18 bases separating them.

This chain joins TRBV18 and TRBJ1-3; 9 bases match TRBD1. Germline loops: CDR1 KGHSH, CDR2 LQKENI. J lost 0 bases, V lost 4 bases, and 25 bases had no gene match. CDR3 length: 23 residues. The CDR3: CASSQPGQGSDVSGHPSGNTIYF. The CDR3 nucleotides read TGTGCCAGCTCACAACCGGGACAGGGTTCGGACGTTTCGGGGCACCCCTCTGGAAACACCATATATTTT.

V usage is TRBV29-1 and J usage is TRBJ1-5, with D uncertain. The CDR3 consists of 12 residues. The V gene's germline CDR1 is SQVTM and CDR2 ANQGSEA. Deletions cut 5 bases from V and 0 bases from J, with 5 bases between. CDR3 sequence: CSVSGSNQPQHF. DNA for the CDR3: TGCAGCGTTTCAGGTAGCAATCAGCCCCAGCATTTT.

This clone has more than one count but fewer than ten. The chain uses TRBV5-1 and TRBJ2-5, with 7 nucleotides matching TRBD2. V dropped 6 bases and J dropped 5; count of bases not matched to a gene: 16. The V gene's germline CDR1 is SGHRS and CDR2 YFSETQ. The CDR3 spans 16 residues. The CDR3 sequence is CASNFVAGAPGETQYF. The CDR3 DNA reads as TGCGCCAGCAATTTCGTTGCGGGAGCCCCCGGGGAGACCCAGTACTTC.

The table lists this clone with a count of one. The chain is built from TRBV5-1 and TRBJ2-5, with 7 bases aligning to TRBD2. Germline V gene data show CDR1 as SGHRS and CDR2 as YFSETQ. The CDR3 totals 14 residues. V lost 3 bases and J lost 2; bases outside the gene matches: 4. CDR3 loop: CASSWGGEQETQYF. CDR3 sequence (DNA): TGCGCCAGCAGCTGGGGGGGAGAACAAGAGACCCAGTACTTC.

This sequence joins TRBV6-4 and TRBJ1-2; D perhaps matches TRBD1 (6 bases). The CDR3 totals 15 residues. Trimming removed 0 bases from V and 7 bases from J, with 15 bases in between. The germline V gene encodes CDR1 MRHNA and CDR2 SNTAGT. The CDR3 sequence is CASSDSPGAGSGYTF. The CDR3 DNA sequence: TGTGCCAGCAGTGACTCTCCAGGGGCTGGGTCTGGCTACACCTTC.

V usage is TRBV28 and J usage is TRBJ2-3; 7 positions match TRBD2. V shed 5 bases, J shed 5 bases, and the junction held 13 bases outside the gene matches. The germline V gene has CDR1 MDHEN and CDR2 SYDVKM. The CDR3 runs 16 residues. The CDR3 nucleotides read TGTGCCAGCAGTGGGGACTATAGCGGTTTCGAAGATACGCAGTATTTT. It yields the protein CASSGDYSGFEDTQYF. The entire variable domain, with the rest obtained from reference TRBV28 and TRBJ2-3, is as follows: DVKVTQSSRYLVKRTGEKVFLECVQDMDHENMFWYRQDPGLGLRLIYFSYDVKMKEKGDIPEGYSVSREKKERFSLILESASTNQTSMYLCASSGDYSGFEDTQYFGPGTRLTVL.

Turning to this clone: The junction does not match germline at one end; this may be a read error. The chain links TRBV5-1 to TRBJ1-3; D possibly corresponds to TRBD1 (5 bases). The CDR3 runs 15 residues. The germline CDR1 and CDR2 sequences are SGHRS and YFSETQ. The CDR3 nucleotides are TGCGCCAGCAGTTTGGGCCCGGGGGAAATAAACACCATATATTTT. Translation: CASSLGPGEINTIYF.

The CDR3 DNA sequence: TGTGCCAGCAGCGTATCGCAGGGGCAGTTCAGCACAGATACGCAGTATTTT. Residues: CASSVSQGQFSTDTQYF. V gene TRBV21-1 combines with J gene TRBJ2-3; TRBD1 reflects the table's D call only, with no check against the DNA. TRBV21-1 constitutes a pseudogene. The CDR3 spans 17 residues.

The chain combines TRBV3-1 (or the pseudogene TRBV3-2) with TRBJ2-7, with TRBD1 as a possible D gene (6 bases). Germline-derived CDR1 and CDR2 are LGHDT and YNNKEL (reference sequence). CDR3 size: 13 residues. Trimming cost V 3 bases and J 8 bases, with 14 bases left between them. CDR3 amino acids: CASSQAGRGKQYF. For the CDR3, the DNA is TGTGCCAGCAGCCAGGCGGGCAGGGGAAAGCAGTACTTC.

J is TRBJ1-2 and V is TRBV28, with 9 nucleotides matching TRBD1. The CDR3 has 14 amino acids. Trimming cost V 2 bases and J 8 bases; bases outside gene matches: 6. CDR1 MDHEN and CDR2 SYDVKM come from the germline V gene. For the CDR3, the DNA is TGTGCCAGCAGTTTAGGGGACAGGGACCACGGCTACACCTTC. Amino acids: CASSLGDRDHGYTF.

The J gene is TRBJ2-7, the V gene TRBV5-4; a weak D match, TRBD2 (6 bases). The CDR3 has 15 amino acids. V lost 1 base and J 5 bases, leaving 16 bases between the germline ends. CDR1 is SGHNT and CDR2 is YYREEE in the germline V gene (reference sequence). For the CDR3, the DNA is TGTGCCAGCAGCTTGCGGCTCGGCGGGATCCACGAGCAGTACTTC. This gives the protein CASSLRLGGIHEQYF. The complete variable domain, with remaining parts taken from reference TRBV5-4 and TRBJ2-7, reads ETGVTQSPTHLIKTRGQQVTLRCSSQSGHNTVSWYQQALGQGPQFIFQYYREEENGRGNFPPRFSGLQFPNYSSELNVNALELDDSALYLCASSLRLGGIHEQYFGPGTRLTVT.

In DNA, the CDR3 is TGTGCCAGCAGCGTAGCCTTCGGGGGTTCAGGCTACACCTTC. Amino acid sequence: CASSVAFGGSGYTF. The chain uses TRBV9 and TRBJ1-2, with D perhaps matching TRBD1 (5 bases). This CDR3 is built from 14 residues. V was shortened by 0 bases and J by 8 bases, with 14 bases between the two germline ends. From germline, CDR1 is SGDLS and CDR2 YYNGEE.

The chain recombines TRBV6-1 with TRBJ2-2, with 10 bases that match TRBD2. The germline V gene has CDR1 MNHNS and CDR2 SASEGT. The junction had 7 bases not matched to a gene; V was cut back by 1 base and J by 5 bases. The CDR3 sequence is 17 residues long. The CDR3, as DNA: TGTGCCAGCAGTGAAGTAGTTAGCGGGAGGAAAACCGGGGAGCTGTTTTTT. It specifies CASSEVVSGRKTGELFF.

This chain connects TRBV7-2 to TRBJ2-7, with TRBD1 matching over 7 bases. This CDR3 has 13 residues. Germline V gives CDR1 SGHTA, CDR2 FQGNSA. The J segment lost 6 bases and the V segment lost 5 bases, leaving 7 bases of the junction unmatched. CDR3 loop: CASSRQGVFEQYF. CDR3 in DNA: TGTGCCAGCAGCCGACAGGGTGTTTTCGAGCAGTACTTC.